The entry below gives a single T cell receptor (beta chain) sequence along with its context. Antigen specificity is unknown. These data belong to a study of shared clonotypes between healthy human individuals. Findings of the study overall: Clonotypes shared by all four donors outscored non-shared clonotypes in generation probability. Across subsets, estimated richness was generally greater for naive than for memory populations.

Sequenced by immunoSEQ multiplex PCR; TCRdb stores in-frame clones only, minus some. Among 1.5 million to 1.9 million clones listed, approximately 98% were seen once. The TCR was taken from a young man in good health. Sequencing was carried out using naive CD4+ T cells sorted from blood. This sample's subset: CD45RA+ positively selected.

The CDR3 DNA sequence: TGTGCCAGCAGCTTGTTTACGGTACCGAGACAGGTGCCTCAAGAGACCCAGTACTTC. As protein: CASSLFTVPRQVPQETQYF. V gene TRBV7-8 combines with J gene TRBJ2-5, with a possible D match to TRBD1 (6 bases). The CDR3 totals 19 residues. Trimming stripped 3 bases from V and 2 bases from J, with 25 bases between. Germline V gene data show CDR1 as SGHVS and CDR2 as FQNEAQ.